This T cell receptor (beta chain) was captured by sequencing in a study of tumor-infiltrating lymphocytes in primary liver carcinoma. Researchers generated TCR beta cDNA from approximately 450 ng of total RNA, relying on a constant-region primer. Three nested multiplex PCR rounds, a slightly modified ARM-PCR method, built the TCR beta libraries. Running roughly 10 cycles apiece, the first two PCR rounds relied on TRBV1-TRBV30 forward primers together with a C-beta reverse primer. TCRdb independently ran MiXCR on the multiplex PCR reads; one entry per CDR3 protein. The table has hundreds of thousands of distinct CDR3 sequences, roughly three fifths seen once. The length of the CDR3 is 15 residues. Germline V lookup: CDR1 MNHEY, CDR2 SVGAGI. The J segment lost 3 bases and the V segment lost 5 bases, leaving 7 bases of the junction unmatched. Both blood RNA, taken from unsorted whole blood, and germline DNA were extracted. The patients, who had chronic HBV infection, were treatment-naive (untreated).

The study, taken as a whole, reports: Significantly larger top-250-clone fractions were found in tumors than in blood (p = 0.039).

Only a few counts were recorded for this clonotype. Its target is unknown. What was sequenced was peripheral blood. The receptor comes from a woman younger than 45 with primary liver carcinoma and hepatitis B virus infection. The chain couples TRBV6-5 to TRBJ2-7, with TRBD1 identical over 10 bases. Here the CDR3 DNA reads TGTGCCAGCAGTCCCGGACAGGGGGGCCACTACGAGCAGTACTTC. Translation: CASSPGQGGHYEQYF.